This T cell receptor (beta chain) was sequenced during a study of blood T cell repertoires in COVID-19. Study as a whole: Samples taken during acute and convalescent COVID-19 were collected in the United States, Italy and Spain.

Germline lookup yields CDR1 SNHLY and CDR2 FYNNEI. Trimming shortened V by 7 bases and J by 2 bases, and 8 bases separated the two germline ends. The CDR3 is 12 residues long. Per the study methods: Amplified reference gene primers provided the basis for estimating nucleated cell counts. Sequencing used immunoSEQ multiplex PCR; TCRdb keeps in-frame clones, though not all of them. The V and J calls and clone size are taken from that table; D and trimming were inferred from the DNA. This table holds 65,000 to 95,000 clones, around 90% found once. This clone was recorded once. Sequenced material: peripheral blood. The source of this sequence is a man aged 50 or older with active COVID-19. The rearrangement uses TRBV2 and TRBJ2-5; D possibly corresponds to TRBD1 (5 bases). Here the CDR3 reads CASNHRQETQYF. DNA of the CDR3: TGTGCCAGCAATCACAGGCAAGAGACCCAGTACTTC. The full variable domain, with the rest looked up from reference TRBV2 and TRBJ2-5, is EPEVTQTPSHQVTQMGQEVILRCVPISNHLYFYWYRQILGQKVEFLVSFYNNEISEKSEIFDDQFSVERPDGSNFTLKIRSTKLEDSAMYFCASNHRQETQYFGPGTRLLVL.